A selection of T cell receptor beta chains follows, all from one sample in a study of cytomegalovirus exposure and HLA in healthy donors. This table comes from immunoSEQ multiplex PCR, and its TCRdb copy is limited to in-frame clones, with some not included. The sample holds some 170,000 clones, about four fifths seen once. The sequenced sample was PBMCs. Every receptor here comes from a woman under 30 in good health and CMV-seropositive. The CDR3 runs from the conserved cysteine through the conserved F or W. D genes are given only for firm matches. Only part of the rows carry a size: once, few, many, or a class if the clone is expanded.

TRBV5-1,TRBJ2-3,once,NA,CASSRGLGRRTDTQYF,TGCGCCAGCAGCCGGGGTCTAGGGCGGCGCACAGATACGCAGTATTTT
TRBV6-4,TRBJ1-2,once,NA,CASKQSGGYGYTF,TGTGCCAGCAAGCAGTCCGGAGGGTATGGCTACACCTTC
TRBV7-2,TRBJ2-7,NA,TRBD1,CASSFRQGAYEQYF,TGTGCCAGCAGCTTCAGACAGGGCGCCTACGAGCAGTACTTC
TRBV15,TRBJ1-1,NA,TRBD1,CATSGRTGGGEAFF,TGTGCCACCAGCGGCCGGACAGGGGGCGGTGAAGCTTTCTTT
TRBV4-2,TRBJ1-1,NA,NA,CASSNVGLGTEAFF,TGTGCCAGCAGCAACGTGGGGCTCGGCACTGAAGCTTTCTTT
TRBV28,TRBJ2-7,NA,NA,CASSFPPQGEVEQYF,TGTGCCAGCAGTTTCCCCCCTCAGGGGGAGGTCGAGCAGTACTTC
TRBV11-2,TRBJ2-5,NA,TRBD2,CASQPMVRGETQYF,TGTGCCAGCCAACCAATGGTGCGGGGGGAGACCCAGTACTTC
TRBV7-2,TRBJ2-1,NA,TRBD2,CASSQTSEVYNEQFF,TGTGCCAGCAGCCAGACTAGCGAGGTCTACAATGAGCAGTTCTTC
TRBV20-1,TRBJ1-2,NA,NA,CSASGSGYTF,TGCAGTGCTAGTGGCAGTGGCTACACCTTC
TRBV19,TRBJ2-5,NA,TRBD1,CASSMRQGGRQLSSQYF,TGTGCCAGTAGTATGCGACAGGGGGGCCGCCAATTGAGTTCCCAGTACTTC
TRBV6-4,TRBJ1-4,few,NA,CASSDVLSGPVFF,TGTGCCAGCAGTGACGTCTTAAGTGGGCCAGTGTTTTTT
TRBV19,TRBJ1-2,NA,TRBD1,CASSMGQGWNGYTF,TGTGCCAGTAGTATGGGACAGGGGTGGAATGGCTACACCTTC
TRBV6-1,TRBJ2-1,NA,NA,CASRLAGNNEQFF,TGTGCCAGCAGACTAGCTGGTAACAATGAGCAGTTCTTC
TRBV6-1,TRBJ1-6,few,NA,CASSDRRTDHNSPLHF,TGTGCCAGCAGTGACCGACGGACAGACCATAATTCACCCCTCCACTTT
TRBV7-2,TRBJ1-6,NA,TRBD1,CASSLEGTGGSSYNSPLHF,TGTGCCAGCAGCTTAGAAGGGACAGGGGGAAGCTCCTATAATTCACCCCTCCACTTT
TRBV10-3,TRBJ2-3,NA,NA,CASGRGAETSTDTQYF,TGTGCCAGCGGACGTGGGGCGGAAACTAGCACAGATACGCAGTATTTT
TRBV6-4,TRBJ2-3,NA,TRBD1,CASRTGTDTDTQYF,TGTGCCAGCAGAACCGGGACAGACACAGATACGCAGTATTTT
TRBV5-1,TRBJ2-2,NA,TRBD1,CASSFVTGRTGELFF,TGCGCCAGCAGCTTTGTGACAGGGCGGACCGGGGAGCTGTTTTTT
TRBV7-9,TRBJ1-3,NA,NA,CASSLTGIGNTIYF,TGTGCCAGCAGCTTGACAGGCATCGGAAACACCATATATTTT
TRBV6-5,TRBJ1-5,few,NA,CASSRDIRVQPQHF,TGTGCCAGCAGCAGGGACATTCGAGTTCAGCCCCAGCATTTT